Listed here are 23 T cell receptor beta chains from one sample, sequenced in a study of CD8 T cells in ankylosing spondylitis. One entry per CDR3 protein results from TCRdb running MiXCR on the 5' RACE reads. The sample has roughly 130,000 distinct CDR3 sequences, 6% to 8.5% seen once. The specimen was blood, either unsorted or a sorted T cell fraction (not recorded which). Every receptor here comes from a male donor with ankylosing spondylitis or in good health (not recorded which).

V gene TRBV12-3 or TRBV12-4 combines with J gene TRBJ2-1; 14 nucleotides line up with TRBD2. V trimming: 5 bases; J trimming: 5 bases; junction bases outside the gene matches: 2. This CDR3 is built from 15 residues. In DNA form, the CDR3 reads TGTGCCAGCAGTACGGGACTAGCGGGGGACAATGAGCAGTTCTTC. It translates to CASSTGLAGDNEQFF.

Ten or more counts support this clonotype. The genes are TRBV9 and TRBJ2-4; D may correspond to TRBD1 or TRBD2 (5 bases each). Per germline, CDR1 SGDLS and CDR2 YYNGEE. The CDR3 covers 14 residues. Trimming left V 3 bases short and J 9 bases short, with 16 bases between. CDR3 sequence (DNA): TGTGCCAGCAGCGCGGGACGTGAGGGCGGCATTCAGTACTTC. Its protein product is CASSAGREGGIQYF.

This clonotype was seen a handful of times. This chain links TRBV12-3 or TRBV12-4 with TRBJ2-7; 10 bases fit TRBD2. The CDR3 sequence is 15 residues long. The ends lost 5 bases at V and 0 bases at J; junction bases unmatched: 4. CDR3 DNA sequence: TGTGCCAGCAGTCGGGGACTAGCGATCTCCTACGAGCAGTACTTC. This codes for CASSRGLAISYEQYF.

This clonotype was seen at least ten times. The chain joins TRBV5-5 to TRBJ1-2; 10 bases are a match to TRBD1. This CDR3 is 15 amino acids long. V lost 5 bases, J lost 7 bases, and 11 bases stayed unmatched. Germline loops: CDR1 SGHKS, CDR2 YYEKEE (reference sequence). In DNA form, the CDR3 reads TGTGCCAGCAGACAATCAGGGACAGGGGTTTTTGGCTACACCTTC. Its translation is CASRQSGTGVFGYTF.

Ten or more counts support this clonotype. The genes are TRBV20-1 and TRBJ1-2, with TRBD1 matching 8 bases. CDR3 length: 15 amino acids. Germline loops: CDR1 DFQATT, CDR2 SNEGSKA (reference sequence). Germline trimming cut 0 bases from V and 1 base from J; bases unmatched to any gene: 4. For the CDR3, the DNA is TGCAGTGCTAGAGAACCGACAGGGGTTAACTATGGCTACACCTTC. The encoded protein is CSAREPTGVNYGYTF.

This clonotype was detected ten times or more. This chain uses TRBV20-1 with TRBJ2-5, with D unresolved. CDR1 is DFQATT, CDR2 SNEGSKA, per germline (reference sequence). V gave up 1 base and J gave up 5 bases, with 23 bases separating them. There are 17 residues in the CDR3. The CDR3 coding sequence is TGCAGTGCTAGAGTCCCAAGCCCGGGTTCAAAGCCGGAGACCCAGTACTTC. Translating it yields CSARVPSPGSKPETQYF.

This clonotype was seen repeatedly, ten times or more. The rearrangement links TRBV20-1 to TRBJ2-7, with D uncertain. The V end lost 1 base, the J end lost 3 bases, and 10 bases lay between the germline ends. The CDR3 is made up of 13 amino acids. In germline, CDR1 is DFQATT, CDR2 SNEGSKA (reference sequence). Here the CDR3 reads CSARVREFYEQYF. For the CDR3, the DNA is TGCAGTGCTAGAGTTAGGGAATTCTACGAGCAGTACTTC.

This clonotype was counted ten times or more. The chain couples TRBV5-1 to TRBJ2-1, with 8 bases aligning to TRBD1. The CDR3 runs 12 residues. The germline gives CDR1 SGHRS, CDR2 YFSETQ. V shed 4 bases and J 14 bases; nucleotides not matched to a gene: 8. The CDR3 DNA follows: TGCGCCAGCAGCCTGGTTGGACAGGGAGAGTTCTTC. Translated: CASSLVGQGEFF.

Ten or more counts support this clonotype. J is TRBJ2-1 and V is TRBV12-3 or TRBV12-4; TRBD1 agrees at 8 bases. V lost 10 bases and J lost 7; bases outside the gene matches: 6. The CDR3 length is 12 residues. The DNA for the CDR3 is TGTGCCACAGACAGGGGCTGGAATGAGCAGTTCTTC. Its protein product is CATDRGWNEQFF.

This clonotype was seen at least ten times. The chain recombines TRBV29-1 with TRBJ1-5; TRBD1 matches at 7 bases. Germline V lookup: CDR1 SQVTM, CDR2 ANQGSEA. The CDR3 runs to 15 residues. J was trimmed by 7 bases and V by 4 bases; bases with no gene match: 13. The CDR3 DNA sequence: TGCAGCGTTGTTTACGGCAGGGGGTTAGGGCAGCCCCAGCATTTT. Translated, it gives CSVVYGRGLGQPQHF. Based on the CDR3 plus reference TRBV29-1 and TRBJ1-5, the full variable domain is SAVISQKPSRDICQRGTSLTIQCQVDSQVTMMFWYRQQPGQSLTLIATANQGSEATYESGFVIDKFPISRPNLTFSTLTVSNMSPEDSSIYLCSVVYGRGLGQPQHFGDGTRLSIL.

This clonotype was counted at least ten times. This chain uses TRBV10-3 with TRBJ2-7; a weak D match, TRBD2 (7 bases). The germline gives CDR1 ENHRY, CDR2 SYGVKD. The CDR3 totals 14 residues. Trimming cost V 10 bases and J 6 bases, with 22 bases left between them. This CDR3 is CATSPGGGAFEQYF. The CDR3 nucleotides read TGTGCCACCTCGCCTGGGGGGGGGGCGTTCGAGCAGTACTTC.

This clonotype was picked up many times. CDR3 in amino acids: CSVRRGYGTDTQYF. Written as DNA, the CDR3 is TGCAGCGTTCGTCGAGGGTACGGCACAGATACGCAGTATTTT. The rearrangement joins TRBV29-1 to TRBJ2-3, with a weak D call TRBD2 (5 bases). V gave up 5 bases and J gave up 1 base, with 13 bases separating them. Germline V gene lookup returns CDR1 SQVTM and CDR2 ANQGSEA. CDR3 length: 14 residues.

This clonotype came up many times. This chain connects TRBV5-1 to TRBJ2-3; 8 bases are a match to TRBD1. The germline CDR1 and CDR2 sequences are SGHRS and YFSETQ. V shed 4 bases and J 1 base; nucleotides not matched to a gene: 8. The CDR3 is 16 residues long. The CDR3 coding sequence is TGCGCCAGCAGCCCCGGGACAGGCCCTGGCACAGATACGCAGTATTTT. Its protein product is CASSPGTGPGTDTQYF.

Note on this clonotype: This could be a read error, since a much larger clone is one nucleotide away. J is TRBJ2-3 and V is TRBV6-2 or TRBV6-3, with 8 nucleotides matching TRBD2. CDR1 and CDR2 (germline): MNHEY, SVGEGT. The ends lost 0 bases at V and 5 bases at J; junction bases unmatched: 10. CDR3 length equals 17 residues. This CDR3 is CASSYSFSGAFIDTQYF. The DNA for the CDR3 is TGTGCCAGCAGTTACTCGTTTAGCGGGGCCTTCATAGATACGCAGTATTTT.

This clonotype was recorded many times. V gene TRBV11-2 combines with J gene TRBJ2-7, with 10 nucleotides matching TRBD2. Germline CDR1 SGHAT, CDR2 FQNNGV. V dropped 1 base and J dropped 0; count of bases not matched to a gene: 6. The CDR3 extends over 17 amino acids. This chain's CDR3 is CASSLGPGLALSYEQYF. CDR3 in DNA: TGTGCCAGCAGCTTAGGACCGGGACTAGCGCTCTCCTACGAGCAGTACTTC.

The sample holds many counts of this clonotype. The chain recombines TRBV12-3 or TRBV12-4 with TRBJ1-1, with D unresolved. There are 17 residues in the CDR3. The V and J ends lost 5 bases and 0 bases respectively, with 19 bases between them. CDR3 in DNA: TGTGCCAGCAGTCTCCAACCCCGATTATCGATGAACACTGAAGCTTTCTTT. Translated: CASSLQPRLSMNTEAFF.

At least ten counts were recorded for this clonotype. The chain is built from TRBV27 and TRBJ2-3, with D unclear. In germline, CDR1 is MNHEY, CDR2 SMNVEV (reference sequence). The CDR3 runs 15 residues. The V end was cut by 0 bases, the J end by 1 base, with 8 bases between. The CDR3 region is CASSLSLAGTDTQYF. In nucleotides, the CDR3 is TGTGCCAGCAGTTTATCGCTGGCAGGCACAGATACGCAGTATTTT.

This clonotype has at least ten counts. The V call is TRBV6-1, the J call TRBJ2-3; D remains unclear. The CDR3 has 15 amino acids. Trimming took 3 bases from V and 3 from J, leaving 13 bases between them. Germline V gene data show CDR1 as MNHNS and CDR2 as SASEGT. CDR3 bases: TGTGCCAGCAGTGAGGGTCAGTCATTTACAGATACGCAGTATTTT. This translates into CASSEGQSFTDTQYF.

This clonotype came up a few times. The chain links TRBV20-1 to TRBJ1-2; no clear D. The CDR3 is 17 amino acids. Germline V gene lookup returns CDR1 DFQATT and CDR2 SNEGSKA (reference sequence). V lost 0 bases and J lost 10, with 27 bases in between. The CDR3: CSARDSQAGATTFPYTF. The CDR3 bases are TGCAGTGCTAGAGATTCCCAGGCAGGTGCAACGACGTTCCCCTACACCTTC.

In its sample, this clonotype was seen many times. The chain combines TRBV20-1 with TRBJ2-5, with a weak D call TRBD2 (6 bases). The V end lost 5 bases, the J end lost 1 base, and 17 bases lay between the germline ends. Germline lookup yields CDR1 DFQATT and CDR2 SNEGSKA (reference sequence). The CDR3 covers 15 residues. The CDR3 is CSAPRGRGVQETQYF. The CDR3 DNA reads TGCAGTGCTCCACGAGGTCGCGGGGTCCAAGAGACCCAGTACTTC.

This clonotype was counted ten times or more. This chain joins TRBV25-1 and TRBJ2-6; the D is unclear. This CDR3 has 17 residues. Germline loops: CDR1 MGHDK, CDR2 SYGVNS. With 3 bases removed from V and 0 bases from J, the gap between germline ends came to 12 bases. The CDR3 loop is CASSDPSLLSGANVLTF. CDR3 coding DNA: TGTGCCAGCAGTGACCCCAGTCTACTCTCTGGGGCCAACGTCCTGACTTTC.

This clonotype was seen ten or more times. The chain links TRBV7-9 to TRBJ2-1, with D possibly being TRBD1 (6 bases). The V gene lost 1 base and the J gene lost 10 bases, with 11 bases spanning the gap. This CDR3 region has 13 residues. Germline CDR1 and CDR2: SEHNR and FQNEAQ (reference sequence). The CDR3 nucleotides read TGTGCCAGCAGCTTAGAGAGGGGGAGCGAGCAGTTCTTC. Translation gives CASSLERGSEQFF.

At least ten counts were recorded for this clonotype. The V gene is TRBV10-3, the J gene TRBJ2-2; 7 bases align to TRBD1. Losses at the gene ends were 2 bases for V and 2 bases for J; bases not matched to a gene: 8. Germline V gives CDR1 ENHRY, CDR2 SYGVKD. The CDR3 is made up of 17 amino acids. The CDR3 is CAISEQPGQRNTGELFF. DNA for the CDR3: TGTGCCATCAGTGAGCAGCCGGGACAGCGTAACACCGGGGAGCTGTTTTTT.